This T cell receptor beta chain was recovered during a study of shared clonotypes between healthy human individuals. Assay: immunoSEQ multiplex PCR; the TCRdb copy retains only in-frame clones and omits some. The data contain about 690,000 clones, roughly 88% of them singletons. From germline, CDR1 is SGHVS and CDR2 FNYEAQ. The CDR3 has 17 residues. V gave up 1 base and J gave up 4 bases; unmatched junction bases: 7. The receptor was isolated from a man between 18 and 29 years old in good health. Some clones in this sample may be carry-over from other donors' samples. The V gene is TRBV7-6, the J gene TRBJ2-5, with 12 nucleotides matching TRBD2. Source material: memory CD8+ T cells from PBMCs. Subset in this sample: CD45RO+ cells pooled with CCR7-negative TemRA cells. Here the CDR3 DNA reads TGTGCCAGCAGCTTAGGACTAGCGGGAGTCCTAAGAGAGACCCAGTACTTC. Amino acids: CASSLGLAGVLRETQYF.